This is a list of T cell receptor beta chains from one sample in a study of blood T cells in healthy people across ages. TCRdb recomputed calls from the 5' RACE reads with MiXCR, one row per CDR3 protein. The repertoire consists of roughly 1,500,000 distinct CDR3 sequences, with around 36% occurring once and the leading ten covering about 11%. Source material: blood. These TCRs come from a woman aged 30 to 39 in good health. The CDR3 runs from the conserved cysteine through the conserved F or W. The order of the fields is CDR3 length, J gene, clone size, V gene, CDR3 protein. Expanded clones get a size class; other rows say once, few or many, or leave the size out.

cdr3_length: 16
j_call: TRBJ2-5
clone_size: few
v_call: TRBV25-1
cdr3_aa: CASSEWTASSQETQYF

cdr3_length: 15
j_call: TRBJ1-2
clone_size: few
v_call: TRBV20-1
cdr3_aa: CSAGTGQGGNYGYTF

cdr3_length: 15
j_call: TRBJ1-1
clone_size: few
v_call: TRBV20-1
cdr3_aa: CSATQGMVMNTEAFF

cdr3_length: 15
j_call: TRBJ2-1
clone_size: .
v_call: TRBV3-1
cdr3_aa: CASSPPEKPYNEQFF

cdr3_length: 15
j_call: TRBJ2-5
clone_size: few
v_call: TRBV6-5
cdr3_aa: CASSRGGEVWETQYF

cdr3_length: 16
j_call: TRBJ2-7
clone_size: .
v_call: TRBV4-1
cdr3_aa: CAGSPFSGSGSYEQYF

cdr3_length: 16
j_call: TRBJ2-7
clone_size: .
v_call: TRBV4-1
cdr3_aa: CASSQTPGLDSGEQYF

cdr3_length: 14
j_call: TRBJ2-2
clone_size: many
v_call: TRBV20-1
cdr3_aa: CSASTGGNTGELFF

cdr3_length: 15
j_call: TRBJ2-1
clone_size: many
v_call: TRBV10-3
cdr3_aa: CAIKDDSSSYNEQFF

cdr3_length: 14
j_call: TRBJ1-5
clone_size: .
v_call: TRBV20-1
cdr3_aa: CSAKQGISNQPQHF

cdr3_length: 14
j_call: TRBJ1-2
clone_size: .
v_call: TRBV9
cdr3_aa: CASSVGAMNYGNTF

cdr3_length: 16
j_call: TRBJ1-5
clone_size: few
v_call: TRBV6-9
cdr3_aa: CASSRDLTGSDQPQHF

cdr3_length: 12
j_call: TRBJ1-6
clone_size: few
v_call: TRBV14
cdr3_aa: CASSQPNSPLHF

cdr3_length: 15
j_call: TRBJ1-5
clone_size: .
v_call: TRBV10-3
cdr3_aa: CAISEFRADNQPQHF

cdr3_length: 16
j_call: TRBJ1-1
clone_size: .
v_call: TRBV10-2
cdr3_aa: CASTIGQSLLNTEAFF

cdr3_length: 15
j_call: TRBJ2-1
clone_size: few
v_call: TRBV28
cdr3_aa: CASIDGQGAYNEQFF

cdr3_length: 17
j_call: TRBJ2-1
clone_size: many
v_call: TRBV4-1
cdr3_aa: CASSQGDRLGSYNEQFF

cdr3_length: 14
j_call: TRBJ2-7
clone_size: .
v_call: TRBV10-3
cdr3_aa: CAISEVRATGEQYF

cdr3_length: 12
j_call: TRBJ2-7
clone_size: .
v_call: TRBV20-1
cdr3_aa: CSGLEFSYEQYF

cdr3_length: 18
j_call: TRBJ1-4
clone_size: few
v_call: TRBV4-1
cdr3_aa: CASSLMRLTSLGNEKLFF

cdr3_length: 16
j_call: TRBJ2-3
clone_size: .
v_call: TRBV27
cdr3_aa: CASSLIGTGAPDTQYF

cdr3_length: 12
j_call: TRBJ1-5
clone_size: .
v_call: TRBV4-1
cdr3_aa: CASSHENQAQHF

cdr3_length: 14
j_call: .
clone_size: .
v_call: TRBV7-8
cdr3_aa: CASSFGGQTFEQYF

cdr3_length: 14
j_call: TRBJ2-7
clone_size: .
v_call: TRBV20-1
cdr3_aa: CSTRTSGTTYEQYF

cdr3_length: 13
j_call: TRBJ2-1
clone_size: .
v_call: TRBV5-5
cdr3_aa: CASSPSPGLAQFF

cdr3_length: 20
j_call: TRBJ2-5
clone_size: few
v_call: TRBV20-1
cdr3_aa: CSAMDFPAGESEPLGETQYF

cdr3_length: 14
j_call: TRBJ2-3
clone_size: .
v_call: TRBV5-6
cdr3_aa: CASSLTGVIDTQYF

cdr3_length: 15
j_call: TRBJ2-6
clone_size: .
v_call: TRBV2
cdr3_aa: CASRIWASGANVLTF

cdr3_length: 20
j_call: TRBJ2-3
clone_size: .
v_call: TRBV7-9
cdr3_aa: CASSLKRWTSGGPLTDTQYF

cdr3_length: 15
j_call: TRBJ2-7
clone_size: many
v_call: TRBV10-3
cdr3_aa: CAISPLGQTTYEQYF

cdr3_length: 16
j_call: TRBJ2-1
clone_size: .
v_call: TRBV6-2/TRBV6-3
cdr3_aa: CASSYQGAAFYNEQFF

cdr3_length: 15
j_call: TRBJ1-2
clone_size: .
v_call: TRBV27
cdr3_aa: CASSLASARGYGYTF

cdr3_length: 13
j_call: TRBJ2-1
clone_size: few
v_call: TRBV29-1
cdr3_aa: CSVEGENYNEQFF

cdr3_length: 16
j_call: TRBJ2-1
clone_size: .
v_call: TRBV18
cdr3_aa: CASSPPAGLSYNEQFF

cdr3_length: 12
j_call: TRBJ2-1
clone_size: .
v_call: TRBV20-1
cdr3_aa: CSAPGTVDEQFF

cdr3_length: 17
j_call: TRBJ1-2
clone_size: .
v_call: TRBV4-1
cdr3_aa: CASSQVQGGVINYGYTF

cdr3_length: 15
j_call: .
clone_size: .
v_call: TRBV20-1
cdr3_aa: CSARTTSGGHNEQYF

cdr3_length: 15
j_call: TRBJ2-1
clone_size: .
v_call: TRBV9
cdr3_aa: CASSKDRRQHNEQFF

cdr3_length: 15
j_call: TRBJ2-5
clone_size: few
v_call: TRBV7-3
cdr3_aa: CASSSGGTREETQYF

cdr3_length: 11
j_call: TRBJ1-2
clone_size: .
v_call: TRBV20-1
cdr3_aa: CSKQGNYGYTF

cdr3_length: 15
j_call: TRBJ2-1
clone_size: .
v_call: TRBV5-1
cdr3_aa: CASSAGGPSYNEQFF

cdr3_length: 17
j_call: TRBJ2-3
clone_size: .
v_call: TRBV7-9
cdr3_aa: CASSFVFLESSTDTQYF

cdr3_length: 12
j_call: TRBJ1-1
clone_size: few
v_call: TRBV20-1
cdr3_aa: CSASPQNTEAFF

cdr3_length: 15
j_call: TRBJ2-3
clone_size: .
v_call: TRBV29-1
cdr3_aa: CSARPKPERGDTQYF

cdr3_length: 18
j_call: TRBJ2-3
clone_size: .
v_call: TRBV6-5
cdr3_aa: CASSSGMLAAASTDTQYF

cdr3_length: 14
j_call: TRBJ1-2
clone_size: .
v_call: TRBV2
cdr3_aa: CASTLGEGANGYTF

cdr3_length: 17
j_call: TRBJ2-7
clone_size: few
v_call: TRBV7-9
cdr3_aa: CASSSYHTQGSSYEQYF

cdr3_length: 13
j_call: TRBJ2-5
clone_size: .
v_call: TRBV12-3/TRBV12-4
cdr3_aa: CASRNRGQGTRYF

cdr3_length: 15
j_call: TRBJ2-5
clone_size: .
v_call: TRBV3-1
cdr3_aa: CASSQRGQGAETQYF

cdr3_length: 12
j_call: TRBJ1-5
clone_size: few
v_call: TRBV28
cdr3_aa: CASSRPGQPQHF

cdr3_length: 17
j_call: TRBJ2-1
clone_size: .
v_call: TRBV7-8
cdr3_aa: CASSLSVGDISYNEQFF

cdr3_length: 17
j_call: TRBJ2-7
clone_size: .
v_call: TRBV5-6
cdr3_aa: CASSLGPPGGGTYEQYF

cdr3_length: 15
j_call: TRBJ2-7
clone_size: few
v_call: TRBV6-2/TRBV6-3
cdr3_aa: CASSQRGQGVREQYF

cdr3_length: 15
j_call: TRBJ2-6
clone_size: .
v_call: TRBV7-2
cdr3_aa: CASSSQGSGANVPTF

cdr3_length: 15
j_call: TRBJ1-5
clone_size: .
v_call: TRBV7-2
cdr3_aa: CASGLGQVHNQPQHF